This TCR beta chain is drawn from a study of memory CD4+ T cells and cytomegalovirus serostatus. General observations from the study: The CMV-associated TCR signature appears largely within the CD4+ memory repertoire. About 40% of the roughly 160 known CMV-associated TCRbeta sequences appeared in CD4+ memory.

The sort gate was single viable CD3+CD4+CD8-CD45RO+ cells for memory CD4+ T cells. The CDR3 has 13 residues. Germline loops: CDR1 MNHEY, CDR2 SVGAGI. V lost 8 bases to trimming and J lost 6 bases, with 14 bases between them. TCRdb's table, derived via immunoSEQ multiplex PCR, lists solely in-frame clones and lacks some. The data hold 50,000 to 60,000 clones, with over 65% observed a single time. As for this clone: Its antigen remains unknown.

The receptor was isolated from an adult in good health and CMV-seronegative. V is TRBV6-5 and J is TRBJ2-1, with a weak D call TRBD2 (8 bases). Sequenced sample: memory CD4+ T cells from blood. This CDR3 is CASGLAGGNEQFF. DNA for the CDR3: TGTGCCAGCGGACTAGCAGGGGGCAATGAGCAGTTCTTC.